This T cell receptor (beta chain) came from a study of T-cell reconstitution after alpha-beta-depleted transplantation in children. Findings of the study overall: T-cell counts and diversity were attributed mostly to newly produced T cells one year after transplant. Reported findings indicate that, about two months after transplant, alpha-beta T cells came from several hundred expanded clones, which were derived from non-depleted graft cells.

TCRbeta library preparation incorporated unique molecular identifiers. TCRdb called the PCR reads again in MiXCR, with one record for every CDR3 protein. The profile shows a few hundred thousand distinct CDR3 sequences, 11% of them singletons. This CDR3 contains 13 residues. Germline CDR1 is DFQATT and CDR2 is SNEGSKA (reference sequence). V lost 6 bases to trimming and J lost 3 bases, with 14 bases between them. This clonotype was counted only a few times. What it recognizes is unknown. This sequence originates from a male patient aged 2-9 years who had a stem cell transplant for chronic granulomatous disease, so the T cells may come from the graft donor. Sequencing used peripheral blood, obtained 180 days after TCRalphabeta/CD19-depleted stem cell transplant. This chain links TRBV20-1 with TRBJ2-5; D gene ambiguous. The CDR3, as DNA: TGCAGTGCCCGGTCAACAGAAAAAGAGACCCAGTACTTC. Translating it yields CSARSTEKETQYF.